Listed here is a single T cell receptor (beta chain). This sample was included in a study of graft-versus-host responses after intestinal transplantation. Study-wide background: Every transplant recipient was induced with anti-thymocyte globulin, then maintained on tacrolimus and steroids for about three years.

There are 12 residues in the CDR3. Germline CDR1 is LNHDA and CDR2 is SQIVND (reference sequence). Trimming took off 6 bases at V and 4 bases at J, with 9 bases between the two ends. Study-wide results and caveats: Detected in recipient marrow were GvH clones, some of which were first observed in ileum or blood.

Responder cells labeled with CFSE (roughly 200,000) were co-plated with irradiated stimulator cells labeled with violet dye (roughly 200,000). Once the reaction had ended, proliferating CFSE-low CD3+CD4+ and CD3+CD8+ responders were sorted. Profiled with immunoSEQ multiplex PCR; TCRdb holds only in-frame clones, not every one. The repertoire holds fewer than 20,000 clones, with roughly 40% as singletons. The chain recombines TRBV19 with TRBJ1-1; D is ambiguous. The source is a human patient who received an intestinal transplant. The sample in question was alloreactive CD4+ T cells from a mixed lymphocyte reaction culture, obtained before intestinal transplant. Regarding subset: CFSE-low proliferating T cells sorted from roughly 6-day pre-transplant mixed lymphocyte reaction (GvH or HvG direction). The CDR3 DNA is TGTGCCAGTAGGGGGTGGGGCACTGAAGCTTTCTTT. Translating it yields CASRGWGTEAFF.